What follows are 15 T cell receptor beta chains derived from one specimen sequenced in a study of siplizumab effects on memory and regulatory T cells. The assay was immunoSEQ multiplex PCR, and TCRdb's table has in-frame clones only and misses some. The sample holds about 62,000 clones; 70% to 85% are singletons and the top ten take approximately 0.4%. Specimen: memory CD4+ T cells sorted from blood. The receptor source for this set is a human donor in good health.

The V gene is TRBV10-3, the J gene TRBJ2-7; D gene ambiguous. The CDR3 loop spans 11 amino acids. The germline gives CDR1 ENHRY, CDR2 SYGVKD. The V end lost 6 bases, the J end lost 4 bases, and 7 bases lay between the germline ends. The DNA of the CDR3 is TGTGCCATCAGATGGAAGTACGAGCAGTACTTC. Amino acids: CAIRWKYEQYF.

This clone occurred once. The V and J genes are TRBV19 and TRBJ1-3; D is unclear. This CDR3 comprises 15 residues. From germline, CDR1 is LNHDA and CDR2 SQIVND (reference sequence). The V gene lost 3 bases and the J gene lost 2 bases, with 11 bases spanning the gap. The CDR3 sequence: CASSIGRITGNTIYF. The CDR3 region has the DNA TGTGCCAGTAGTATCGGACGGATAACTGGAAACACCATATATTTT.

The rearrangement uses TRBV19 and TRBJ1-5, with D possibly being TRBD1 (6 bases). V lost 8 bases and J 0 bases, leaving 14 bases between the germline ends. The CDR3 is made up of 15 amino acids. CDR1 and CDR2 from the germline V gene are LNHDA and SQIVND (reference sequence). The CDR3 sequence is CASEQGTYSNQPQHF. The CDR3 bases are TGTGCCAGTGAGCAGGGGACATATAGCAATCAGCCCCAGCATTTT.

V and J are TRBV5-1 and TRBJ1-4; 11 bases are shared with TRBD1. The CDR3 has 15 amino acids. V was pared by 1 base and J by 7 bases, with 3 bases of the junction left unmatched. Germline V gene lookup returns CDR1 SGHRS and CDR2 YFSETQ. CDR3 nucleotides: TGCGCCAGCAGCTTGTCGGACAGGGGGCCTGAAAAACTGTTTTTT. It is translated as CASSLSDRGPEKLFF.

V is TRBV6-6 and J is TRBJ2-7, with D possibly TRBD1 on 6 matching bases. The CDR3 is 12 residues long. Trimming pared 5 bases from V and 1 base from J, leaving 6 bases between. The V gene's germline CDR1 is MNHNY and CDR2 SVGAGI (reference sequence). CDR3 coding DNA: TGTGCCAGCAGTACAGGGTCCTACGAGCAGTACTTC. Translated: CASSTGSYEQYF.

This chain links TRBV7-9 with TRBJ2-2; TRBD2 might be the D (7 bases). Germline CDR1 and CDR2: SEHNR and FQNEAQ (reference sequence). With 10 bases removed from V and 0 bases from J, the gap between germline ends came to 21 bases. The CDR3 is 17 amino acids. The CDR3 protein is CANPAGASFSNTGELFF. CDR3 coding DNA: TGTGCCAACCCGGCGGGGGCCTCTTTTTCGAACACCGGGGAGCTGTTTTTT.

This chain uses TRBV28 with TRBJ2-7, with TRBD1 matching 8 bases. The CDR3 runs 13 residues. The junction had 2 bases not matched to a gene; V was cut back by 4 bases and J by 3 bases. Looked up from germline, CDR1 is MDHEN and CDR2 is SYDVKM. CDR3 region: CASSWGQVYEQYF. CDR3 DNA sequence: TGTGCCAGCAGTTGGGGACAGGTCTACGAGCAGTACTTC.

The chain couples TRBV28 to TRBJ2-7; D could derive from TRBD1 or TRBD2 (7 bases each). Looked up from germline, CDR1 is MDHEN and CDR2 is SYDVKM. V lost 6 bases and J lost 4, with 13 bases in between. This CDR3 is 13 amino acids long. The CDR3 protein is CASSRGGRYEQYF. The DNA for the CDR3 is TGTGCCAGCAGCAGGGGGGGTCGGTACGAGCAGTACTTC.

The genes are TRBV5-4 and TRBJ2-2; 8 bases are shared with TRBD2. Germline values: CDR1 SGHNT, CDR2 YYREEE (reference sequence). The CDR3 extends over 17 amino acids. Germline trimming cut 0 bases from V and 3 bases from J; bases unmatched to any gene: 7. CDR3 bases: TGTGCCAGCAGCTTGGTTAATCGAGCGGGGGACACCGGGGAGCTGTTTTTT. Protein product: CASSLVNRAGDTGELFF.

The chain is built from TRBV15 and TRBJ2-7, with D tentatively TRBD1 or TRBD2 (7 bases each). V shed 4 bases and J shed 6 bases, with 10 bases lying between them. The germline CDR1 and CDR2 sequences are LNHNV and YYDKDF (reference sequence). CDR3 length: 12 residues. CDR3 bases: TGTGCCACCAGCACAGGGGGGGCCGAGCAGTACTTC. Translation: CATSTGGAEQYF.

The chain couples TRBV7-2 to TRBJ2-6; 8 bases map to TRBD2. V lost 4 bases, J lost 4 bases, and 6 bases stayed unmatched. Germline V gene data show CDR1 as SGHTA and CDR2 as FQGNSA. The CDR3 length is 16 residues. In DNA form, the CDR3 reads TGTGCCAGCAGCTCATCCGGGGGGGCGGGGGCCAACGTCCTGACTTTC. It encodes CASSSSGGAGANVLTF.

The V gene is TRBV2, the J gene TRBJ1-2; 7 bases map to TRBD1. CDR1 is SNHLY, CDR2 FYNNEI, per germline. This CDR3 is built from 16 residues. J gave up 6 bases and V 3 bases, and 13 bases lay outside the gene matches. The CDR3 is CASSDPGQPDGHGYTF. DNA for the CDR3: TGTGCCAGCAGTGACCCGGGACAGCCGGATGGTCATGGCTACACCTTC. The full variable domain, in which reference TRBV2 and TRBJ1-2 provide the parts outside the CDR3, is EPEVTQTPSHQVTQMGQEVILRCVPISNHLYFYWYRQILGQKVEFLVSFYNNEISEKSEIFDDQFSVERPDGSNFTLKIRSTKLEDSAMYFCASSDPGQPDGHGYTFGSGTRLTVV.

CDR3 residues: CASSYSLAQETQYF. The CDR3 region has the DNA TGTGCCAGCAGTTACTCACTAGCGCAAGAGACCCAGTACTTC. The chain employs TRBV6-6 and TRBJ2-5; 7 positions match TRBD2. Trimming took 0 bases from V and 2 from J; bases not matched to a gene: 0. CDR1 MNHNY and CDR2 SVGAGI come from the germline V gene (reference sequence). This CDR3 is 14 amino acids long.

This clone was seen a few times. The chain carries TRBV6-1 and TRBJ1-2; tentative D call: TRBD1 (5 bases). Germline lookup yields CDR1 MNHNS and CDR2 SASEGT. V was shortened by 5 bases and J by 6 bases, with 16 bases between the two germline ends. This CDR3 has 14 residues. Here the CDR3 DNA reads TGTGCCAGCAGTCTGTCCCACTCAGGGAATGGCTACACCTTC. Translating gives CASSLSHSGNGYTF.

The CDR3 reads CASSYYEQYF. The CDR3, as DNA: TGTGCCAGCAGTTACTACGAGCAGTACTTC. The gene calls are TRBV28 and TRBJ2-7; no clear D. The CDR3 has 10 amino acids. Trimming left V 4 bases short and J 3 bases short, with 1 base between. Germline V gene lookup returns CDR1 MDHEN and CDR2 SYDVKM.